This TCR beta chain came from a study of monozygotic twins with cystic fibrosis. Turning to the study itself: Library input was 2.5 to 3.5 micrograms of fragmented DNA, with 15 PCR cycles.

The study, taken as a whole, reports: J usage was most co-twin-similar in 8 of 16 pairs, V in 13. Low clonality (median roughly 0.0095) suggested a mostly naive repertoire. Shared CDR3 numbers were not associated with age, concordance or severity.

Germline lookup yields CDR1 SQVTM and CDR2 ANQGSEA. The CDR3 extends over 13 amino acids. Deletions cut 3 bases from V and 3 bases from J, with 9 bases between. The protocol was immunoSEQ multiplex PCR, while the TCRdb copy is restricted to in-frame clones and leaves out a portion. Among around 33,000 clones, 84% were seen once, and the ten largest hold 1.5% to 2%. With respect to this clone: What it recognizes is unknown.

The chain couples TRBV29-1 to TRBJ1-5; no firm D call. This receptor was identified in a girl aged 2 to 9 with cystic fibrosis. Source material: blood. Here the CDR3 DNA reads TGCAGCGTTGAGGAGGGATTCAATCAGCCCCAGCATTTT. Translation gives CSVEEGFNQPQHF.